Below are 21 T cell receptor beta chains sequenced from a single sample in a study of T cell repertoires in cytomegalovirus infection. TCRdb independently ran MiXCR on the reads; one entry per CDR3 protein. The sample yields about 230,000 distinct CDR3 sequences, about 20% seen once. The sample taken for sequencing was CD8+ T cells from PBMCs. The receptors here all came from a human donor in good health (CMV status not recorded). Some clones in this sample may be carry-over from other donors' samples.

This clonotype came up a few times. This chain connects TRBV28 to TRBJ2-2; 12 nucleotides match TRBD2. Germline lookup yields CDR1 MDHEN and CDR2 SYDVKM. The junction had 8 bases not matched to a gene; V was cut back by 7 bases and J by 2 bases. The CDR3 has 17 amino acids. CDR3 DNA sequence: TGTGCCAGCATCACGACTAGCGGGGGCCCAAACACCGGGGAGCTGTTTTTT. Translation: CASITTSGGPNTGELFF.

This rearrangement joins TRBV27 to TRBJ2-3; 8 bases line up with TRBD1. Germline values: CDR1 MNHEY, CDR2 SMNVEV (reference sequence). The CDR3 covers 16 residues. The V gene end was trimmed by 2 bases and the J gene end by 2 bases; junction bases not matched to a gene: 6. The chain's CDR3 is CASSLRWTGITDTQYF. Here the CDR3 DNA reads TGTGCCAGCAGTTTAAGATGGACAGGGATCACAGATACGCAGTATTTT.

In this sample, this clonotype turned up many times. CDR3 loop: CASSLPSRETGPPPYEQYF. The CDR3 coding sequence is TGTGCCAGCAGCTTACCAAGCCGAGAGACAGGACCGCCCCCCTACGAGCAGTACTTC. V usage is TRBV7-9 and J usage is TRBJ2-7, with D possibly matching TRBD1 (6 bases). Trimming shortened V by 2 bases and J by 2 bases, and 25 bases separated the two germline ends. CDR1 is SEHNR and CDR2 is FQNEAQ in the germline V gene (reference sequence). This CDR3 contains 19 residues.

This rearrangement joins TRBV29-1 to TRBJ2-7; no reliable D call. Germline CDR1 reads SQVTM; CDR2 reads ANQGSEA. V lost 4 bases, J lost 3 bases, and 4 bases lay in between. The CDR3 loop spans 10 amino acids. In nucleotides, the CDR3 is TGCAGCGTTGTACACTACGAGCAGTACTTC. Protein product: CSVVHYEQYF.

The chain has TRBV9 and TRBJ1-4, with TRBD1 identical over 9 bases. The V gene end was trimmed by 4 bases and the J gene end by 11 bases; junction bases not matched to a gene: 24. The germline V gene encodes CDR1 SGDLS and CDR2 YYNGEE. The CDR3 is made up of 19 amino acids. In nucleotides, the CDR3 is TGTGCCAGCAGCCACCCCCGTGGGGGGACAGGGTACCCCGCAGAGAAACTGTTTTTT. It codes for CASSHPRGGTGYPAEKLFF.

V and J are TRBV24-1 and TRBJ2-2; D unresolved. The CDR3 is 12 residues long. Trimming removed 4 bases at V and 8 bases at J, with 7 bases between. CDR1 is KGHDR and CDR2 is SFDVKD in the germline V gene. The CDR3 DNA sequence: TGTGCCACCAGTGAGGGGTCAGGGGAGCTGTTTTTT. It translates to CATSEGSGELFF.

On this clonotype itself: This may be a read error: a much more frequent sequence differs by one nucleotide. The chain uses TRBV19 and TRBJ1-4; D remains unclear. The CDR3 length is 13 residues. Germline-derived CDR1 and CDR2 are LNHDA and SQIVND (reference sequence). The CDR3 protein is CVSSPRWSEKLFF. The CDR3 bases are TGTGTCAGTAGCCCGCGGTGGAGTGAAAAACTGTTTTTT.

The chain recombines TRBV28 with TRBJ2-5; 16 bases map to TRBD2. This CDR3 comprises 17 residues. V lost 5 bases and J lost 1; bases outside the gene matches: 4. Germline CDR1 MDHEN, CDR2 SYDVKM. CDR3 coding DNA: TGTGCCAGCAGTGAGGGACTAGCGGGGGGGTTCCAAGAGACCCAGTACTTC. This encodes CASSEGLAGGFQETQYF. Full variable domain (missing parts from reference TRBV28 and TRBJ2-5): DVKVTQSSRYLVKRTGEKVFLECVQDMDHENMFWYRQDPGLGLRLIYFSYDVKMKEKGDIPEGYSVSREKKERFSLILESASTNQTSMYLCASSEGLAGGFQETQYFGPGTRLLVL.

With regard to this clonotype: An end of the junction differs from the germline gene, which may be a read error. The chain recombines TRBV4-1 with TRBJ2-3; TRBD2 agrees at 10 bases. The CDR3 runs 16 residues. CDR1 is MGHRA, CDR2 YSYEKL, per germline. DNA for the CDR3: TGTGCCAGCAGCCAAGACCTAGCGGGGGGCACAGATACGCAGTATTTT. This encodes CASSQDLAGGTDTQYF.

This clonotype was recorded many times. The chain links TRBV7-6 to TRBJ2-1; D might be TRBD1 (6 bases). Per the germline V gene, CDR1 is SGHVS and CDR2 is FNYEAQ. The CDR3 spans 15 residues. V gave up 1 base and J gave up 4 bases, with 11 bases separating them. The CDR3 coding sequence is TGTGCCAGCAGCTTAGGGGACATTTTGTACAATGAGCAGTTCTTC. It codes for CASSLGDILYNEQFF.

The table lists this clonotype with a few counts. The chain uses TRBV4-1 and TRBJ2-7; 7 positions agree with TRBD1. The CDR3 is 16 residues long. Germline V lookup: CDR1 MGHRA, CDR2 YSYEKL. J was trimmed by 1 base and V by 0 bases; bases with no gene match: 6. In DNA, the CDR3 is TGCGCCAGCAGCCAAGAAGGGACAGCTCAATCCTACGAGCAGTACTTC. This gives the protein CASSQEGTAQSYEQYF.

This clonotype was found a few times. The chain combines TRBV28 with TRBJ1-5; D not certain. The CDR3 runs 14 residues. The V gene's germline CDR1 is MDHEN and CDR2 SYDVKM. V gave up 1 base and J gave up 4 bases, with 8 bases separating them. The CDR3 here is CASSLLVGNQPQHF. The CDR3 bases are TGTGCCAGCAGTTTATTGGTGGGAAATCAGCCCCAGCATTTT.

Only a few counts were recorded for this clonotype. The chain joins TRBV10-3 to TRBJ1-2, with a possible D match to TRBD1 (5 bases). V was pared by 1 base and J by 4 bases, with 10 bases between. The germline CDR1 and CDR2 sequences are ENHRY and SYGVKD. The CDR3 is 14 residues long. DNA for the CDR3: TGTGCCATCAGTGAGTTCGAGGGGATCTATGGCTACACCTTC. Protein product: CAISEFEGIYGYTF.

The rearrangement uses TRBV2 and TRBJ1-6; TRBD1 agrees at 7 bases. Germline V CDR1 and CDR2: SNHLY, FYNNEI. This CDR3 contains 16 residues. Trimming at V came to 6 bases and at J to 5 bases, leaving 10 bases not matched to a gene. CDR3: CASRLMGQPNNSPLHF. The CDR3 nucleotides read TGTGCCAGCAGACTTATGGGACAGCCAAATAATTCACCCCTCCACTTT.

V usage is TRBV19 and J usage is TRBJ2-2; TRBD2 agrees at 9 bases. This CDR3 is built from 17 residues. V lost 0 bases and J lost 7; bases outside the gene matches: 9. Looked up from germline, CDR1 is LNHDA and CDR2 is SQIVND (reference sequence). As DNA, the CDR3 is TGTGCCAGTAGTATAGATTACGCGGGGGGGCCGGACGGGGAGCTGTTTTTT. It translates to CASSIDYAGGPDGELFF.

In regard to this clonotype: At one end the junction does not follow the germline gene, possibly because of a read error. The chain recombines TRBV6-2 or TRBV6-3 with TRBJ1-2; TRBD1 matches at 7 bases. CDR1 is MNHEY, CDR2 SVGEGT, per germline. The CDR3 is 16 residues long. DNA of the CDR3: TGTGCCGGCAGTTACACCGAGTACAGGGGAAACTATGGCTACACCTTC. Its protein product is CAGSYTEYRGNYGYTF.

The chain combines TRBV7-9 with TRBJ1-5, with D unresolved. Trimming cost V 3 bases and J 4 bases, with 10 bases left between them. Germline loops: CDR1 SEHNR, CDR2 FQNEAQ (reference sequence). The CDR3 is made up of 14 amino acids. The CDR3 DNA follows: TGTGCCAGCAGCTTCCAACACGGGAATCAGCCCCAGCATTTT. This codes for CASSFQHGNQPQHF.

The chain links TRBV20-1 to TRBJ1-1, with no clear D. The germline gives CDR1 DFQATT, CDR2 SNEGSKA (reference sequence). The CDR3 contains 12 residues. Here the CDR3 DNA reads TGCAGATCCGACCGGAAGAACACTGAAGCTTTCTTT. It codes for CRSDRKNTEAFF.

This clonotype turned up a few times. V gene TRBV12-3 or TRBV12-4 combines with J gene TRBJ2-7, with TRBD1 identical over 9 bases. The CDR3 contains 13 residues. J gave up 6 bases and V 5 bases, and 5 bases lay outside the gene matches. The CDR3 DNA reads TGTGCCAGCAGTCAATGGACAGGGGCCGAGCAGTACTTC. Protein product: CASSQWTGAEQYF.

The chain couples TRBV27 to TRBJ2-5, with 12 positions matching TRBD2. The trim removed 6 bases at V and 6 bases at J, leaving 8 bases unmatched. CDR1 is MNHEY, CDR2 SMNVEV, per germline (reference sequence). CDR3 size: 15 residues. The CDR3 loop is CASSPLAGGGKTQYF. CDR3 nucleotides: TGTGCCAGCAGCCCACTAGCGGGGGGAGGAAAGACCCAGTACTTC.

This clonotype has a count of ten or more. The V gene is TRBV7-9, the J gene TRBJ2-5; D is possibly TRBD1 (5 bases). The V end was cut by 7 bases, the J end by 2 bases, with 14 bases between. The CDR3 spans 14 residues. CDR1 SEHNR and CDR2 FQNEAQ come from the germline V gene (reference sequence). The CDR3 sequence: CASNTWGPQETQYF. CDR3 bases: TGTGCCAGCAACACCTGGGGCCCACAAGAGACCCAGTACTTC.